These 29 T cell receptor beta chains came from one sample sequenced in a study of blood T cell repertoires in COVID-19. TCRdb's copy holds only in-frame clones and misses some; the assay was immunoSEQ multiplex PCR. The sample yields fewer than 500,000 clones, approximately 90% seen once. Source material: peripheral blood. All receptors derive from a man between 18 and 35 years old with COVID-19, enrolled during active disease.

CDR3 sequence reads: CASSLDGTWGGDTQYF. The CDR3 nucleotides read TGCGCCAGCAGCTTGGACGGGACATGGGGGGGAGATACGCAGTATTTT. The chain carries TRBV5-1 and TRBJ2-3; possible D gene TRBD2, 7 bases. The length of the CDR3 is 16 residues. Germline V CDR1 and CDR2: SGHRS, YFSETQ. V was shortened by 0 bases and J by 5 bases, with 16 bases between the two germline ends.

This clone has just one count. J is TRBJ2-3 and V is TRBV4-1; possibly TRBD1 for D (6 bases). CDR3 length: 17 amino acids. Germline V gives CDR1 MGHRA, CDR2 YSYEKL. V was pared by 2 bases and J by 0 bases, with 15 bases between. The CDR3 region has the DNA TGCGCCAGCAGCCAATTCCCTCTGGGGGCTAGCACAGATACGCAGTATTTT. Amino acid sequence: CASSQFPLGASTDTQYF.

This chain links TRBV19 with TRBJ1-1; weak D call: TRBD1 (5 bases). CDR3 size: 14 residues. Trimming shortened V by 3 bases and J by 7 bases, and 15 bases separated the two germline ends. Germline V CDR1 and CDR2: LNHDA, SQIVND (reference sequence). CDR3 sequence (DNA): TGTGCCAGTAGTATTTTGCCGGGGCGGGGTGAAGCTTTCTTT. Translation: CASSILPGRGEAFF.

The V and J genes are TRBV2 and TRBJ2-1; D uncertain. V lost 6 bases and J 7 bases, leaving 16 bases between the germline ends. The CDR3 sequence is 14 residues long. Per the germline V gene, CDR1 is SNHLY and CDR2 is FYNNEI. In DNA form, the CDR3 reads TGTGCCAGCAGAGGCCCACTGGCGGTAAATGAGCAGTTCTTC. Translation: CASRGPLAVNEQFF.

The chain employs TRBV7-9 and TRBJ2-1; tentatively, D is TRBD1 (6 bases). The CDR3 runs to 16 residues. The V gene lost 5 bases and the J gene lost 2 bases, with 16 bases spanning the gap. Germline-derived CDR1 and CDR2 are SEHNR and FQNEAQ (reference sequence). CDR3 in DNA: TGTGCCAGCAGCGGTAGTGGGGGCGCCGCCTACAATGAGCAGTTCTTC. The encoded protein is CASSGSGGAAYNEQFF.

This clone was seen more than once but under ten times. This sample also contains other DNA sequences that code for the same CDR3. The chain is built from TRBV20-1 and TRBJ1-1; no firm D call. The V and J ends lost 3 bases and 4 bases respectively, with 6 bases between them. This CDR3 has 11 amino acids. The germline V gene has CDR1 DFQATT and CDR2 SNEGSKA (reference sequence). This CDR3 reads CSASRGTEAFF. CDR3 coding DNA: TGCAGTGCTAGTCGGGGCACTGAAGCTTTCTTT.

The chain employs TRBV3-1 (or the pseudogene TRBV3-2) and TRBJ1-1; 8 bases are a match to TRBD1. Germline trimming cut 4 bases from V and 5 bases from J; bases unmatched to any gene: 3. The V gene's germline CDR1 is LGHDT and CDR2 YNNKEL (reference sequence). The CDR3 consists of 13 residues. The chain's CDR3 is CASSPRGRTEAFF. In DNA form, the CDR3 reads TGTGCCAGCAGCCCCAGGGGGCGAACTGAAGCTTTCTTT.

The rearrangement links TRBV5-6 to TRBJ1-1; D is unclear. Trimming stripped 4 bases from V and 7 bases from J, with 14 bases between. This CDR3 has 13 residues. CDR1 is SGHDT and CDR2 is YYEEEE in the germline V gene. The CDR3 coding sequence is TGTGCCAGCAGCCTACCCGCATTGGTTGAAGCTTTCTTT. Its translation is CASSLPALVEAFF.

The chain carries TRBV24-1 and TRBJ1-1; the match to TRBD1 covers 8 bases. The germline V gene encodes CDR1 KGHDR and CDR2 SFDVKD. V was pared by 1 base and J by 7 bases, with 10 bases of the junction left unmatched. This CDR3 is 16 amino acids long. The DNA of the CDR3 is TGTGCCACCAGTGATTTACCTGACAGGGGTGAGGGTGAAGCTTTCTTT. Protein product: CATSDLPDRGEGEAFF.

The sample holds one count of this clone. The chain recombines TRBV7-2 with TRBJ2-1; D is undetermined. The CDR3 spans 15 residues. V was cut by 3 bases and J by 2 bases, with 11 bases left in between. CDR1 is SGHTA and CDR2 is FQGNSA in the germline V gene. This CDR3 reads CASSFLGRAYNEQFF. CDR3 DNA: TGTGCCAGCAGCTTTTTGGGTCGGGCCTACAATGAGCAGTTCTTC.

The sample holds one count of this clone. This chain uses TRBV6-5 with TRBJ2-5; TRBD1 is a possible D gene (5 bases). The germline V gene has CDR1 MNHEY and CDR2 SVGAGI. The V end was cut by 3 bases, the J end by 7 bases, with 12 bases between. This CDR3 is built from 13 residues. CDR3 in DNA: TGTGCCAGCAGTTATGACAGAAGAGTGACCCAGTACTTC. Its protein is CASSYDRRVTQYF.

As for this clone: This CDR3 is also generated by other DNA sequences in the sample. The chain has TRBV9 and TRBJ2-1; a possible D gene is TRBD1 (5 bases). This CDR3 is 16 amino acids long. V lost 0 bases and J 0 bases, leaving 10 bases between the germline ends. Germline loops: CDR1 SGDLS, CDR2 YYNGEE. The CDR3 DNA reads as TGTGCCAGCAGCGTAGGTCAGGGAAGCTCCTACAATGAGCAGTTCTTC. It codes for CASSVGQGSSYNEQFF.

This clone was counted a few times. The rearrangement links TRBV18 to TRBJ2-7, with TRBD1 matching 8 bases. J gave up 5 bases and V 3 bases, and 0 bases lay outside the gene matches. Germline CDR1 and CDR2: KGHSH and LQKENI. The CDR3 covers 12 residues. CDR3 sequence reads: CASSPTGDEQYF. CDR3 nucleotide sequence: TGTGCCAGCTCACCGACAGGGGACGAGCAGTACTTC.

In nucleotides, the CDR3 is TGTGCCGGGGGGGCGGCCCGGAGCTCTGGGGCCAACGTCCTGACTTTC. Protein product: CAGGAARSSGANVLTF. V and J are TRBV2 and TRBJ2-6; D is possibly TRBD2 (7 bases). Germline CDR1 reads SNHLY; CDR2 reads FYNNEI. The CDR3 totals 16 residues. Deletions cut 11 bases from V and 0 bases from J, with 17 bases between.

This chain joins TRBV5-3 and TRBJ2-3, with a tentative D call TRBD2 (5 bases). TRBV5-3 is annotated as an ORF whose role is uncertain. There are 14 residues in the CDR3. V lost 3 bases and J lost 0, with 8 bases in between. CDR3 DNA: TGTGCCAGAAGCTGGTGGACTAGCACAGATACGCAGTATTTT. This gives the protein CARSWWTSTDTQYF.

V and J are TRBV6-5 and TRBJ1-2; D ambiguous. V gave up 5 bases and J gave up 4 bases, with 8 bases separating them. Germline CDR1 is MNHEY and CDR2 is SVGAGI. The CDR3 consists of 12 residues. CDR3 protein: CASSRDSYGYTF. The CDR3 DNA is TGTGCCAGCAGTCGGGATTCCTATGGCTACACCTTC.

The chain has TRBV24-1 and TRBJ2-5, with 8 positions matching TRBD1. V was pared by 3 bases and J by 5 bases, with 10 bases of the junction left unmatched. This CDR3 region has 16 residues. The germline V gene encodes CDR1 KGHDR and CDR2 SFDVKD. CDR3 residues: CATSDTLDRVGETQYF. The CDR3 bases are TGTGCCACCAGTGATACCCTGGACAGGGTTGGGGAGACCCAGTACTTC.

The gene calls are TRBV3-1 (or the pseudogene TRBV3-2) and TRBJ2-7; D perhaps matches TRBD2 (5 bases). Looked up from germline, CDR1 is LGHDT and CDR2 is YNNKEL (reference sequence). V was clipped by 2 bases and J by 2 bases, with 7 bases between them. CDR3 length: 13 residues. The CDR3 coding sequence is TGTGCCAGCAGCCAACTAGCTACCTACGAGCAGTACTTC. Residues: CASSQLATYEQYF.

The chain has TRBV5-4 and TRBJ2-1; tentatively, D is TRBD2 (6 bases). Per germline, CDR1 SGHNT and CDR2 YYREEE (reference sequence). V lost 4 bases to trimming and J lost 5 bases, with 13 bases between them. The CDR3 sequence is 14 residues long. The CDR3 DNA sequence: TGTGCCAGCAGCATCCAGGGACTGAACAATGAGCAGTTCTTC. Protein sequence: CASSIQGLNNEQFF.

This clone was detected a few times. The chain uses TRBV6-4 and TRBJ2-7; no reliable D call. The CDR3 covers 17 residues. V was shortened by 3 bases and J by 2 bases, with 20 bases between the two germline ends. Germline-derived CDR1 and CDR2 are MRHNA and SNTAGT. The CDR3: CASSENLLPEPAYEQYF. The CDR3 DNA reads TGTGCCAGCAGTGAAAACCTACTACCAGAGCCTGCCTACGAGCAGTACTTC.

The chain joins TRBV11-3 to TRBJ1-2; D remains unclear. Trimming shortened V by 5 bases and J by 1 base, and 17 bases separated the two germline ends. Germline V lookup: CDR1 SGHNT, CDR2 YENEEA. The CDR3 consists of 16 residues. The CDR3 nucleotides are TGTGCCAGCAGCGGTCAAACCGAGGTTGATAACTATGGCTACACCTTC. Its protein is CASSGQTEVDNYGYTF.

The chain employs TRBV29-1 and TRBJ2-1, with TRBD2 identical over 14 bases. CDR1 and CDR2 (germline): SQVTM, ANQGSEA. The CDR3 covers 14 residues. With V trimmed by 5 bases and J by 15 bases, 12 bases remained unmatched. The CDR3 DNA follows: TGCAGCGTTCCAGGGACTAGCGGGGGTTCGGTTCCGTTCTTC. This encodes CSVPGTSGGSVPFF.

The chain combines TRBV5-6 with TRBJ2-2, with D unresolved. Deletions cut 0 bases from V and 5 bases from J, with 5 bases between. The CDR3 loop spans 13 amino acids. The germline V gene has CDR1 SGHDT and CDR2 YYEEEE. The DNA of the CDR3 is TGTGCCAGCAGCTTGGTCAGGACCGGGGAGCTGTTTTTT. As protein: CASSLVRTGELFF.

J is TRBJ1-2 and V is TRBV30; 8 bases agree with TRBD1. The trim removed 0 bases at V and 6 bases at J, leaving 6 bases unmatched. The CDR3 has 14 residues. Germline assignment: CDR1 GTSNPN and CDR2 SVGIG (reference sequence). The CDR3 DNA reads as TGTGCCTGGAGTGTGGGACAGGAAAGGAATGGCTACACCTTC. This gives the protein CAWSVGQERNGYTF.

This chain links TRBV29-1 with TRBJ1-1; 11 bases are shared with TRBD1. J lost 1 base, V lost 6 bases, and 7 bases had no gene match. The CDR3 has 15 amino acids. CDR1 is SQVTM and CDR2 is ANQGSEA in the germline V gene. CDR3: CSVRDRGFENTEAFF. DNA of the CDR3: TGCAGCGTCAGGGACAGGGGGTTTGAGAACACTGAAGCTTTCTTT.

This chain uses TRBV6-2 or TRBV6-3 with TRBJ1-6, with D tentatively TRBD1 (6 bases). Per the germline V gene, CDR1 is MNHEY and CDR2 is SVGEGT. Trimming cost V 5 bases and J 8 bases, with 13 bases left between them. CDR3 size: 14 residues. CDR3 bases: TGTGCCAGCAGTCAGGCACCAGGGGATTCACCCCTCCACTTT. This sequence encodes CASSQAPGDSPLHF.

This clone was counted a few times. The rearrangement links TRBV10-1 to TRBJ2-2, with 10 bases fitting TRBD2. The length of the CDR3 is 16 residues. Per germline, CDR1 WNHNN and CDR2 SYGVQD (reference sequence). Trimming took 5 bases from V and 4 from J; bases not matched to a gene: 7. CDR3 in amino acids: CASSPASGSITGELFF. CDR3 bases: TGCGCCAGCAGTCCCGCTAGCGGGAGTATCACCGGGGAGCTGTTTTTT.

In its sample, this clone was seen once. The rearrangement joins TRBV28 to TRBJ2-5; 8 bases are a match to TRBD2. The length of the CDR3 is 15 residues. Trimming removed 5 bases from V and 4 bases from J; junction bases left unmatched: 9. Germline assignment: CDR1 MDHEN and CDR2 SYDVKM. CDR3 nucleotide sequence: TGTGCCAGCAGTAAGAGCGGGAGTCGGGTAGAGACCCAGTACTTC. As protein: CASSKSGSRVETQYF.

The V gene is TRBV2, the J gene TRBJ2-1; the match to TRBD1 covers 7 bases. The CDR3 is made up of 18 amino acids. Per the germline V gene, CDR1 is SNHLY and CDR2 is FYNNEI. The V segment lost 2 bases and the J segment 4 bases; nucleotides outside the gene matches: 14. CDR3 region: CASSEKRGPRNLYNEQFF. As DNA, the CDR3 is TGTGCCAGCAGTGAAAAGAGGGGGCCTCGAAACTTGTACAATGAGCAGTTCTTC.